The rows below give T cell receptor beta chains drawn from one sample of a study of blood T cells in healthy people across ages. TCRdb used MiXCR to reprocess the 5' RACE reads, holding one entry per CDR3 protein. The table shows around 780,000 distinct CDR3 sequences, with more than 55% occurring only once. Sequencing was done on a sample of blood. The receptors originated from a man aged 40-55 years in good health. Both conserved end residues are part of each CDR3. D genes are given only for firm matches. Expanded clones get a size class; other rows say once, few or many, or leave the size out.

abundance,d_gene,v_gene,j_gene,CDR3aa,CDR3nt
once,TRBD2,TRBV7-2,TRBJ2-3,CASSFLPGGPEDTQYF,TGTGCCAGCAGCTTTTTGCCGGGAGGGCCGGAAGATACGCAGTATTTT
NA,NA,TRBV5-1,TRBJ1-4,CASSSGPSGQLFF,TGCGCCAGCAGTTCGGGCCCTTCGGGACAACTGTTTTTT
NA,NA,TRBV29-1,TRBJ1-5,CSVDAGGNQPQHF,TGCAGCGTTGATGCAGGAGGCAATCAGCCCCAGCATTTT
few,NA,TRBV6-2/TRBV6-3,TRBJ2-3,CASSYSQRGGDTQYF,TGTGCCAGCAGTTACTCCCAGAGAGGGGGAGATACGCAGTATTTT
NA,TRBD1,TRBV7-9,TRBJ2-5,CASSFDRVVFATQYF,TGTGCCAGCAGCTTTGACAGGGTGGTATTCGCGACCCAGTACTTC
NA,NA,TRBV5-1,TRBJ2-3,CASTLRLSTDTQYF,TGCGCCAGCACCCTGAGACTTAGCACAGATACGCAGTATTTT
once,NA,TRBV5-5,TRBJ1-5,CASSLDRAQGNQPQHF,TGTGCCAGCAGCTTGGATAGGGCGCAGGGCAATCAGCCCCAGCATTTT
NA,TRBD2,TRBV2,TRBJ2-1,CASVAGGTYNEQFF,TGTGCCAGCGTGGCGGGAGGGACCTACAATGAGCAGTTCTTC
few,NA,TRBV27,TRBJ1-1,CASSLSSRNTEAFF,TGTGCCAGCAGTTTATCGAGTCGGAACACTGAAGCTTTCTTT
NA,NA,TRBV20-1,TRBJ2-3,CSAAVSDTQYF,TGCAGTGCAGCAGTGTCAGATACGCAGTATTTT
NA,TRBD1,TRBV28,TRBJ1-1,CASVWAGQGWTEAFF,TGTGCCAGCGTTTGGGCGGGACAGGGCTGGACTGAAGCTTTCTTT
NA,NA,TRBV7-2,TRBJ1-5,CASSQDDGSNQPQHF,TGTGCCAGCAGCCAGGACGATGGAAGCAATCAGCCCCAGCATTTT
few,NA,TRBV5-1,TRBJ2-3,CASSGVDTDTQYF,TGCGCCAGCAGCGGAGTAGACACAGATACGCAGTATTTT
once,TRBD1,TRBV12-3/TRBV12-4,TRBJ1-2,CASRGQGENYGYTF,TGTGCCAGCAGGGGACAGGGTGAGAACTATGGCTACACCTTC
NA,NA,TRBV3-1,TRBJ2-7,CASSQEGGTNEQYF,TGTGCCAGCAGCCAAGAGGGAGGAACTAATGAGCAGTACTTC
few,TRBD2,TRBV10-2,TRBJ2-5,CASTFERGGETQYF,TGCGCCAGCACATTCGAGCGGGGCGGGGAGACCCAGTACTTC